The text below deals with one T cell receptor (beta chain). The sample originates from a study of control samples from healthy donors and cancer patients. The CDR3 is 14 amino acids. Trimming shortened V by 1 base and J by 5 bases, and 11 bases separated the two germline ends. Germline V CDR1 and CDR2: SGHVS, FQNEAQ. The table came from immunoSEQ multiplex PCR; TCRdb's copy has only in-frame clones and leaves some out. The sample includes about 150,000 clones, about 91% of them seen just once. The V call is TRBV7-8, the J call TRBJ1-2, with D unresolved. The receptor comes from a young man in good health. Specimen: blood. This chain's CDR3 is CASSLDSMRYGYTF. The CDR3 nucleotides are TGTGCCAGCAGCTTAGACAGTATGCGGTATGGCTACACCTTC.